This entry lists 8 T cell receptor beta chains sequenced from one sample in a study of T cell responses to AZD1222 COVID-19 vaccine. Assay: immunoSEQ multiplex PCR; the TCRdb copy retains only in-frame clones and omits some. Here the sample spans around 190,000 clones, roughly nine tenths being singletons. The specimen comprised peripheral blood, sampled 28 days after the second AZD1222 dose. These receptor sequences come from an adult who received the AZD1222 COVID-19 vaccine.

This rearrangement joins TRBV4-2 to TRBJ2-7, with D possibly being TRBD2 (5 bases). The germline V gene has CDR1 LGHNA and CDR2 YNFKEQ. The CDR3 consists of 15 residues. Trimming removed 1 base from V and 0 bases from J, with 10 bases in between. CDR3 bases: TGTGCCAGCAGCCAAGGGACTTTGAGCTCCTACGAGCAGTACTTC. It codes for CASSQGTLSSYEQYF.

This chain uses TRBV6-5 with TRBJ2-5, with D tentatively TRBD1 (6 bases). Germline V lookup: CDR1 MNHEY, CDR2 SVGAGI. This CDR3 has 15 residues. V shed 6 bases and J shed 4 bases, with 18 bases lying between them. The CDR3, as DNA: TGTGCCAGCAGCCCATTAACAGGGAACCGAGAGACCCAGTACTTC. Protein product: CASSPLTGNRETQYF.

The rearrangement uses TRBV7-2 and TRBJ2-5, with 12 bases that match TRBD2. The CDR3 is 17 residues long. V shed 5 bases and J 1 base; nucleotides not matched to a gene: 8. Germline V gives CDR1 SGHTA, CDR2 FQGNSA. CDR3 loop: CASSTSGGSRGQETQYF. CDR3 DNA sequence: TGTGCCAGCAGCACTAGCGGGGGGTCTCGGGGCCAAGAGACCCAGTACTTC.

This clone has only one observation. This chain uses TRBV30 with TRBJ1-1; no firm D call. V was pared by 0 bases and J by 5 bases, with 13 bases between. The CDR3 has 14 amino acids. Germline V gives CDR1 GTSNPN, CDR2 SVGIG (reference sequence). The CDR3 region has the DNA TGTGCCTGGAGTGTAGGTCCTGCTGGGACTGAAGCTTTCTTT. It translates to CAWSVGPAGTEAFF.

This rearrangement joins TRBV9 to TRBJ2-1, with TRBD1 matching over 7 bases. The J segment lost 5 bases and the V segment lost 4 bases, leaving 12 bases of the junction unmatched. Germline V lookup: CDR1 SGDLS, CDR2 YYNGEE. This CDR3 has 16 residues. CDR3 nucleotides: TGTGCCAGCAGCCCCCGACAGGGACCCTTAAACAATGAGCAGTTCTTC. It yields the protein CASSPRQGPLNNEQFF.

The chain recombines TRBV27 with TRBJ2-7, with D tentatively TRBD2 (6 bases). This CDR3 spans 14 amino acids. The germline V gene has CDR1 MNHEY and CDR2 SMNVEV (reference sequence). V shed 2 bases and J shed 7 bases, with 15 bases lying between them. CDR3 in amino acids: CASSLNPAGVEQYF. The CDR3 DNA reads as TGTGCCAGCAGTTTAAATCCAGCGGGTGTAGAGCAGTACTTC.

V is TRBV30 and J is TRBJ2-2; D might be TRBD2 (6 bases). The V gene lost 7 bases and the J gene lost 0 bases, with 12 bases spanning the gap. This CDR3 has 14 amino acids. CDR1 GTSNPN and CDR2 SVGIG come from the germline V gene (reference sequence). This chain's CDR3 is CAFQGLSNTGELFF. In DNA, the CDR3 is TGTGCCTTTCAGGGACTCTCGAACACCGGGGAGCTGTTTTTT.

The chain recombines TRBV12-5 with TRBJ1-5; D may be TRBD1 (5 bases). CDR3 length equals 15 residues. V lost 4 bases and J 3 bases, leaving 13 bases between the germline ends. Germline CDR1 LGHNT, CDR2 FRNRAP. CDR3 in DNA: TGTGCTAGTGGTTCAGGGACGGCTAACAATCAGCCCCAGCATTTT. Amino acid sequence: CASGSGTANNQPQHF. Full variable domain (outside the CDR3, taken from reference TRBV12-5 and TRBJ1-5): DARVTQTPRHKVTEMGQEVTMRCQPILGHNTVFWYRQTMMQGLELLAYFRNRAPLDDSGMPKDRFSAEMPDATLATLKIQPSEPRDSAVYFCASGSGTANNQPQHFGDGTRLSIL.